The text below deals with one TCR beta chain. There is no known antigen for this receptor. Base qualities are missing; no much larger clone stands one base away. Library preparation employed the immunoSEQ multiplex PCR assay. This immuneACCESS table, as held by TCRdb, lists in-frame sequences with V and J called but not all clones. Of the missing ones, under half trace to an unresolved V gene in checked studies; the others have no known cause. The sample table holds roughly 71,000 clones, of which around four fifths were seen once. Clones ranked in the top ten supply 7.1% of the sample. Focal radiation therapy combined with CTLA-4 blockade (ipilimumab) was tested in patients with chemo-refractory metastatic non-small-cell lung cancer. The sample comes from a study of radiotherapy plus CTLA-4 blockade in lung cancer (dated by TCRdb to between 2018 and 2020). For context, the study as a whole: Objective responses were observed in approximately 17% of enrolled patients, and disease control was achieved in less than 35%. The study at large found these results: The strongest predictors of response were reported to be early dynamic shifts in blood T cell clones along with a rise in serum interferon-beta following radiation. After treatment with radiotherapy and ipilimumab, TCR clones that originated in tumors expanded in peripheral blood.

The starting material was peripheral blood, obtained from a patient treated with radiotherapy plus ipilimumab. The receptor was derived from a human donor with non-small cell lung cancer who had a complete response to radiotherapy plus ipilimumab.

CDR3 protein: CASTRRTGANTGELFF. The DNA sequence follows: TGTGCCAGCACTCGAAGGACAGGGGCGAACACCGGGGAGCTGTTTTTT. In this chain, TRBV5-6 is recombined with TRBJ2-2, and TRBD1 aligns with 9 junction nucleotides. As encoded in the germline V gene, CDR1 is SGHDT while CDR2 is YYEEEE. At the junction V is shortened by 6 bases and J by 0 bases; bases outside the gene matches: 6. Reading from cysteine to phenylalanine, the CDR3 counts 16 amino acids. CDR3 DNA only is kept here, 48 bases in frame from base 1.